The clone carrying this TCR beta chain was counted only a few times. Only in-frame clones appear in the TCRdb table, and some are missing; sequencing was by immunoSEQ multiplex PCR. The repertoire holds about 150,000 clones, with roughly 91% as singletons. This sample was included in a study of cytomegalovirus exposure and HLA in healthy donors. Specimen: PBMCs. This TCR came from a woman between 18 and 29 years old in good health and CMV-seropositive.

The CDR3 sequence: CASSQDRRGVAFF. The CDR3 bases are TGTGCCAGCAGCCAAGATCGGCGGGGGGTAGCTTTCTTT. The chain carries TRBV4-2 and TRBJ1-1; possibly TRBD1 for D (5 bases). Germline V gene lookup returns CDR1 LGHNA and CDR2 YNFKEQ. The CDR3 loop spans 13 amino acids. V was shortened by 0 bases and J by 10 bases, with 12 bases between the two germline ends.